Below are 5 T cell receptor beta chains sequenced from a single sample in a study of T-cell reconstitution after alpha-beta-depleted transplantation in children. Unique molecular identifiers were built into the TCRbeta library. TCRdb reanalysed the PCR reads using MiXCR and keeps one entry per CDR3 protein. Among 500,000 to 600,000 distinct CDR3 sequences listed, approximately 30% were seen once. The specimen comprised PBMCs, sampled before TCRalphabeta/CD19-depleted stem cell transplant. These receptors were taken from a boy less than two years old with Wiskott-Aldrich syndrome, due to receive a stem cell transplant.

The CDR3 reads CSARDSLVHEQYF. CDR3 sequence (DNA): TGCAGTGCTAGAGATTCACTAGTCCACGAGCAGTACTTC. This rearrangement joins TRBV20-1 to TRBJ2-7; TRBD2 is a possible D gene (5 bases). In germline, CDR1 is DFQATT, CDR2 SNEGSKA (reference sequence). Trimming removed 0 bases at V and 5 bases at J, with 11 bases between. This CDR3 contains 13 residues.

This clonotype was detected only a few times. This rearrangement joins TRBV15 to TRBJ2-7; D is undetermined. There are 12 residues in the CDR3. CDR1 is LNHNV and CDR2 is YYDKDF in the germline V gene (reference sequence). V gave up 0 bases and J gave up 6 bases, with 6 bases separating them. In DNA, the CDR3 is TGTGCCACCAGCAGAGATTCCCGCGAGCAGTACTTC. It translates to CATSRDSREQYF.

The chain has TRBV7-2 and TRBJ1-2, with D unclear. V lost 3 bases to trimming and J lost 5 bases, with 10 bases between them. CDR3 length: 13 amino acids. The germline V gene has CDR1 SGHTA and CDR2 FQGNSA. DNA for the CDR3: TGTGCCAGCAGCTTGACACAGCAGTATGGCTACACCTTC. Its translation is CASSLTQQYGYTF.

The rearrangement links TRBV12-3 or TRBV12-4 to TRBJ2-6, with 7 bases matching TRBD1. V shed 2 bases and J 0 bases; nucleotides not matched to a gene: 13. The CDR3 is 20 amino acids. The CDR3 DNA reads as TGTGCCAGCAGTTTAAGGTTTCAGGGACAGCTTGGCTCTGGGGCCAACGTCCTGACTTTC. It translates to CASSLRFQGQLGSGANVLTF.

This clonotype was seen more than once but under ten times. The chain couples TRBV5-1 to TRBJ2-3, with 9 bases aligning to TRBD2. This CDR3 comprises 16 residues. Germline loops: CDR1 SGHRS, CDR2 YFSETQ. V was clipped by 0 bases and J by 1 base; unmatched bases: 3. CDR3: CASSLGLADGTDTQYF. DNA for the CDR3: TGCGCCAGCAGCTTGGGACTAGCGGATGGCACAGATACGCAGTATTTT.